Described below is a single T cell receptor (beta chain) sequence and its context. Its specificity is not known. This specimen belongs to a study of OX40 agonist ivuxolimab in advanced cancers. Study as a whole: With ivuxolimab, an agonistic anti-OX40 (CD134) antibody, patients were treated.

Here immunoSEQ multiplex PCR was the method, and the copy in TCRdb shows in-frame clones only, minus some. This sample has about 70,000 clones; roughly 88% occur once, and the top ten carry under 3.5%. The study's findings and limits: Compared with others, partial responders at 0.1-3.0 mg/kg displayed clonal expansion among the lowest. At doses 0.1 to 3.0 mg/kg, CD4+ and CD8+ clones expanded. Expanded peripheral T cell antigen specificity was not determined.

Here the sequenced sample was CD4+ or CD8+ T cells sorted from blood, taken in a trial of the OX40 agonist ivuxolimab. This TCR came from an adult with an advanced solid tumor such as melanoma, head and neck, liver or kidney cancer.

The CDR3 coding sequence is TGTGCCAGCAGCGTAGGAGGCAGGGACTATGAAAAACTGTTTTTT. Translation gives CASSVGGRDYEKLFF. The rearrangement uses TRBV9 and TRBJ1-4; TRBD1 might be the D (5 bases). The CDR3 extends over 15 amino acids. Germline assignment: CDR1 SGDLS and CDR2 YYNGEE. The V and J ends lost 0 bases and 6 bases respectively, with 12 bases between them.